This T cell receptor beta chain was sequenced for a study of metastatic and nonmetastatic thyroid tumors. Study overall: Repertoires from blood and tumor or nodule tissue of malignant and benign thyroid patients were compared.

Study results and caveats: For both blood and tumor, malignant thyroid tumors reportedly showed significantly higher TCR beta diversity than benign nodules did.

Thyroid surgery was performed in patients who had received no treatment beforehand. Per the original data handling: It was from CDR3 differences across clinicopathological groups that a distant-metastasis classifier for papillary thyroid cancer was built. TCRdb reassembled clones from the PCR reads with MiXCR. These V and J calls rely on TCRdb rather than the paper's analysis. This table has roughly 25,000 clones, 20% to 25% appearing once. In its sample, this clone was seen many times. Antigen unknown. Germline loops: CDR1 SQVTM, CDR2 ANQGSEA. The CDR3 extends over 15 amino acids. Between the trimmed V and J ends, which lost 1 base and 0 bases, there was a span of 12 bases.

The rearrangement links TRBV29-1 to TRBJ1-2, with D tentatively TRBD1 (5 bases). This receptor was taken from a male donor with papillary thyroid cancer or a benign thyroid nodule (not recorded which). Some clones in this sample may be carry-over from other donors' samples. The sequencing input was blood. The CDR3 region is CSVEAQGRTNYGYTF. CDR3 nucleotides: TGCAGCGTTGAAGCCCAGGGCCGCACTAACTATGGCTACACCTTC.